This is a list of T cell receptor beta chains from one sample in a study of blood T cell repertoires in COVID-19. Clones were sequenced by immunoSEQ multiplex PCR, and TCRdb holds only the in-frame ones, with some missing. The sample gives about 200,000 clones, approximately 84% of which show up once; 4.5% to 5% is in the top ten. The sample taken for sequencing was peripheral blood. These receptors were collected from an elderly woman with acute or convalescent COVID-19. CDR3s include the opening cysteine and the closing phenylalanine or tryptophan. D genes are given only for firm matches. Size is omitted from some rows. Given values are once, few, many or a class for expanded clones.

>TRBJ1-1|TRBV19|.|.
CASSTDRLKNTEAFF
TGTGCCAGTAGTACAGACAGGTTAAAGAACACTGAAGCTTTCTTT
>TRBJ1-2|TRBV5-4|.|.
CASSLTGFDGYTF
TGTGCCAGCAGCTTGACAGGATTTGATGGCTACACCTTC
>TRBJ2-1|TRBV29-1|.|.
CSSSERASYNEQFF
TGCAGCTCATCTGAGCGGGCCTCCTACAATGAGCAGTTCTTC
>TRBJ2-2|TRBV4-3|TRBD2|.
CASSQSLAGSTGELFF
TGCGCCAGCAGCCAGTCGCTAGCGGGATCCACCGGGGAGCTGTTTTTT
>TRBJ2-2|TRBV5-1|TRBD2|.
CASKSRDREGLSTGELFF
TGCGCCAGCAAGTCTAGGGATCGGGAGGGCCTAAGCACCGGGGAGCTGTTTTTT
>TRBJ2-7|TRBV5-1|TRBD1|.
CASSLTGEGDEQYF
TGCGCCAGCAGCTTGACAGGGGAAGGTGACGAGCAGTACTTC
>TRBJ1-3|TRBV5-1|.|.
CASSLEGRDGNTIYF
TGCGCCAGCAGCTTGGAAGGGAGAGATGGAAACACCATATATTTT
>TRBJ2-3|TRBV5-1|.|few
CASSLIEKSEDTQYF
TGCGCCAGCAGCTTAATTGAGAAGAGTGAGGATACGCAGTATTTT
>TRBJ1-5|TRBV2|.|.
CASSEGRQGNQPQHF
TGTGCCAGCAGTGAAGGCCGCCAGGGCAATCAGCCCCAGCATTTT
>TRBJ1-5|TRBV6-2/TRBV6-3|.|.
CASSYSMVWVIGIWNQPQHF
TGTGCCAGCAGTTACTCGATGGTGTGGGTCATCGGGATTTGGAATCAGCCCCAGCATTTT
>TRBJ2-5|TRBV2|.|.
CASSELQETQYF
TGTGCCAGCAGTGAACTCCAAGAGACCCAGTACTTC
>TRBJ2-1|TRBV29-1|TRBD1|.
CSVEPRDRGYNEQFF
TGCAGCGTTGAACCCCGGGACAGGGGATACAATGAGCAGTTCTTC
>TRBJ1-3|TRBV2|.|.
CASSERQLAGNTIYF
TGTGCCAGCAGTGAGCGACAGCTGGCTGGAAACACCATATATTTT
>TRBJ1-2|TRBV6-6|.|.
CASSYAEVSNYGYTF
TGTGCCAGCAGTTACGCTGAGGTGTCTAACTATGGCTACACCTTC
>TRBJ1-6|TRBV19|.|few
CASSTATWEANSPLHF
TGTGCCAGTAGTACTGCGACTTGGGAGGCGAATTCACCCCTCCACTTT
>TRBJ1-6|TRBV28|TRBD1|.
CASSPDRDNSPLHF
TGTGCCAGCAGTCCCGACAGGGACAATTCACCCCTCCACTTT
>TRBJ2-7|TRBV4-1|TRBD1|.
CASSPFRDRVYEQYF
TGCGCCAGCAGCCCCTTCCGGGACAGAGTCTACGAGCAGTACTTC
>TRBJ1-2|TRBV10-3|TRBD1|.
CAISEAGQGRDGYTF
TGTGCCATCAGTGAGGCGGGACAGGGTAGAGATGGCTACACCTTC
>TRBJ2-1|TRBV20-1|.|few
CSASERDNEQFF
TGCAGTGCTAGTGAACGGGACAATGAGCAGTTCTTC
>TRBJ2-1|TRBV15|TRBD2|.
CATSRGGGLASEQFF
TGTGCCACCAGCAGGGGAGGGGGACTAGCGTCTGAGCAGTTCTTC
>TRBJ1-2|TRBV18|TRBD1|.
CASSPRLAYRDRGNGYTF
TGTGCCAGCTCACCAAGGCTAGCCTACCGGGACAGGGGGAATGGCTACACCTTC
>TRBJ2-7|TRBV3-1/TRBV3-2|TRBD2|.
CASSPRLAGVGEQYF
TGTGCCAGCAGCCCAAGACTAGCGGGAGTGGGCGAGCAGTACTTC
>TRBJ2-1|TRBV2|TRBD1|few
CASSLKIRDRSYNEQFF
TGTGCCAGCAGTCTTAAGATCCGGGACAGGTCTTACAATGAGCAGTTCTTC
>TRBJ2-1|TRBV7-8|TRBD1|.
CASSYLGQGDNEQFF
TGTGCCAGCAGCTATTTGGGACAGGGTGACAATGAGCAGTTCTTC
>TRBJ1-1|TRBV7-2|.|.
CASSSSGDMNTEAFF
TGTGCCAGCAGCTCCTCGGGGGATATGAACACTGAAGCTTTCTTT
>TRBJ2-7|TRBV3-1/TRBV3-2|.|.
CASRRQGGGEQYF
TGTGCCAGCAGGAGACAGGGAGGAGGCGAGCAGTACTTC
>TRBJ2-3|TRBV7-2|TRBD2|.
CASSLTGGRHGDTQYF
TGTGCCAGCAGCTTAACAGGCGGGAGGCATGGAGATACGCAGTATTTT
>TRBJ2-3|TRBV6-6|.|.
CASTPGTDTQYF
TGTGCCAGCACCCCCGGCACAGATACGCAGTATTTT
>TRBJ1-1|TRBV18|.|.
CASSPPSLRGRETEAFF
TGTGCCAGCTCACCACCGAGCTTGCGGGGGCGGGAGACTGAAGCTTTCTTT
>TRBJ2-7|TRBV5-1|TRBD2|.
CASGVSGAYEQYF
TGCGCCAGCGGAGTTAGCGGGGCCTACGAGCAGTACTTC
>TRBJ2-1|TRBV5-6|.|few
CASSGNIESRAKTYNEQFF
TGTGCCAGCAGCGGAAACATTGAATCCAGGGCTAAGACCTACAATGAGCAGTTCTTC
>TRBJ2-6|TRBV5-1|TRBD1|.
CASSEAGGPGANVLTF
TGCGCCAGCTCCGAGGCAGGGGGTCCTGGGGCCAACGTCCTGACTTTC
>TRBJ1-4|TRBV5-1|.|.
CASKPGPNEKLFF
TGCGCCAGCAAGCCTGGGCCTAATGAAAAACTGTTTTTT
>TRBJ2-7|TRBV19|.|.
CASSRGSPRRYEQYF
TGTGCCAGTAGCCGAGGGAGCCCGCGGCGCTACGAGCAGTACTTC
>TRBJ1-3|TRBV6-6|.|.
CASSRLVRSGGTIYF
TGTGCCAGCAGCAGACTTGTCCGATCGGGGGGCACCATATATTTT
>TRBJ2-1|TRBV28|.|few
CASSLPGQLAGEQFF
TGTGCCAGCAGTTTACCCGGACAGCTAGCAGGTGAGCAGTTCTTC
>TRBJ2-5|TRBV7-9|TRBD1|.
CASRYRGEETQYF
TGTGCCAGCAGATACAGGGGGGAAGAGACCCAGTACTTC
>TRBJ1-3|TRBV12-3/TRBV12-4|.|.
CASTLSPGNTIYF
TGTGCCAGCACCCTCTCTCCTGGAAACACCATATATTTT
>TRBJ1-2|TRBV12-3/TRBV12-4|.|.
CASSFQYGYTF
TGTGCCAGCAGTTTCCAGTATGGCTACACCTTC
>TRBJ2-2|TRBV27|.|once
CASSFLNTGELFF
TGTGCCAGCAGTTTTCTGAACACCGGGGAGCTGTTTTTT
>TRBJ1-5|TRBV28|.|.
CASSFRQSNQPQHF
TGTGCCAGCAGTTTCAGACAGAGCAATCAGCCCCAGCATTTT
>TRBJ2-1|TRBV18|.|.
CASSPPLANEQFF
TGTGCCAGCTCACCACCGCTAGCCAATGAGCAGTTCTTC
>TRBJ1-5|TRBV18|.|.
CASSRIHALAGNQPQHF
TGTGCCAGCTCCCGGATACATGCGCTCGCGGGCAATCAGCCCCAGCATTTT